This T cell receptor (beta chain) came from a study of PD-1 blockade in classical Hodgkin lymphoma. Broader study findings: Newly diagnosed patients were said to have less baseline TCR diversity than healthy donors did. Before treatment, complete responders showed about the same diversity as newly diagnosed patients.

The table came from immunoSEQ multiplex PCR; TCRdb's copy has only in-frame clones and leaves some out. The table shows more than 95,000 clones, with approximately 89% occurring only once. Time point defined: cycle 4 day 1 (C4D1), after five to seven weeks of nivolumab. Relapse was seen in all patients after autologous stem cell transplantation, and brentuximab vedotin exposure was variable. The table lists this clone with a count of one. The antigen is undetermined. The receptor comes from a human donor with classical Hodgkin lymphoma. This specimen was peripheral blood mononuclear cells (PBMCs), taken before the fourth cycle of nivolumab.

This chain's CDR3 is CASSLGVAYGTDTQYF. CDR3 nucleotides: TGTGCCAGCAGTTTAGGGGTGGCCTACGGCACAGATACGCAGTATTTT. The chain combines TRBV27 with TRBJ2-3; no clear D gene. From germline, CDR1 is MNHEY and CDR2 SMNVEV (reference sequence). The CDR3 contains 16 residues. V was shortened by 2 bases and J by 1 base, with 13 bases between the two germline ends.